Included here is one T cell receptor beta chain sequence, with context. Its target antigen remains unknown. No per-base quality is available; no much larger clone lies one base away. The germline V gene supplies CDR1 SGHVS and CDR2 FNYEAQ. The CDR3 contains 15 residues, cysteine and phenylalanine counted. The DNA shown is the 45-base CDR3, in frame from base 1. The junction shows trimming of 4 bases on V and 2 bases on J, and the gene matches do not reach 6 bases of it. The sample belongs to a study of blood T cell repertoires in COVID-19 (dated by TCRdb to between 2020 and 2021). At the level of the whole study: Collaborator samples came from the United States, Italy and Spain and covered acute and convalescent phases of COVID-19. The material from the prospective study consisted of cDNA or gDNA derived from T cells, B-cell-depleted T cells, or PBMCs. Subjects who had been exposed to COVID-19, were actively infected with it, or had recovered from it provided the deeply sampled blood TCRbeta repertoires that made up the dataset. The repertoires were released in a freely available public database meant as a resource for research on the immune response to SARS-CoV-2. Samples came from the ongoing ImmuneRACE study (first 160 participants) plus 1,254 subjects from 6 global collaborators. A de-identified subject ID, COVID-19 status, age in years and sex were almost always included in the sample metadata. Where available, HLA class I and class II types were obtained from metadata supplied by the sample provider rather than from assay-based typing. What the research found in general, with its limitations: The amount of clinical and demographic metadata varied by source and participant and was provided uncurated.

Each collaborating institution followed its own protocols to collect whole blood in K2EDTA tubes. For TCRbeta analysis, collaborator samples were shipped as frozen whole blood, as isolated PBMCs, or as DNA extracted from either sample type. The immunoSEQ Assay, a bias-controlled multiplex PCR, was used to amplify TCRbeta CDR3 regions from genomic DNA. Turning to the authors' computational methods: The number of nucleated cells in each sample was estimated from the amplification of reference gene primers within the assay. To quantify the absolute abundance of each unique TCRbeta CDR3 rearrangement, sequence reads were collapsed and filtered. For each sample, productive Simpson clonality was calculated as the square root of Simpson's diversity index over productive rearrangements. TCRdb obtained this table from immuneACCESS and retained in-frame rearrangements with V and J assigned. These tables miss some clones; where compared with another copy, unresolved V genes account for less than half of the shortfall, and the remainder is unexplained. V and J calls plus clone size are reproduced from that table; the DNA served to infer D and trimming. This sample comprises 60,000 or so clones, around 90% of them detected only once. Roughly a tenth of the sample comes from the top ten.

This sequence originates from a human donor with acute or convalescent COVID-19. The donor label of this sample is uncertain. Sequencing was done on a sample of peripheral blood. The rearrangement joined TRBV7-6 to TRBJ2-7; TRBD2 fits 9 bases in the junction. In nucleotides, the sequence is TGTGCCAGCAGCTCTAGGGCTAGCGGGACCTACGAGCAGTACTTC. This codes for CASSSRASGTYEQYF.